This T cell receptor beta chain is from a study of TIL therapy for anti-PD-1-resistant metastatic lung cancer. At the level of the study: Tumors were harvested before any PD-1/PD-L1 blockade. Patients had a median age of around 56 years (range roughly 38-75).

This was the immunoSEQ v3 assay. Profiled with immunoSEQ multiplex PCR; TCRdb holds only in-frame clones, not every one. The table shows some 46,000 clones, with 70% to 80% occurring only once. The CDR3 extends over 14 amino acids. Per the germline V gene, CDR1 is SGHTA and CDR2 is FQGTGA. The V segment lost 5 bases and the J segment 4 bases; nucleotides outside the gene matches: 4. As for time point: pre-treatment sample, taken before nivolumab and TIL therapy. The sample consisted of blood, taken at baseline. The gene calls are TRBV7-3 and TRBJ2-3; 9 bases line up with TRBD2. The sequence was collected from a man between 65 and 85 years old with non-small cell lung cancer. Written as DNA, the CDR3 is TGTGCCAGCAGCAGCGGGAGGTTCTCAGATACGCAGTATTTT. Translated, it gives CASSSGRFSDTQYF.